The 16 T cell receptor beta chains below were found in one sample sequenced in a study of shared clonotypes between healthy human individuals. The data were produced by immunoSEQ multiplex PCR, yet TCRdb's version contains in-frame clones alone and is incomplete. The table lists 600,000 to 750,000 clones, 72% of them singletons. Input material: memory CD4+ T cells sorted from blood. As to subset: CD45RA-negative fraction. The receptors derive from a woman between 25 and 40 years old in good health.

The chain joins TRBV30 to TRBJ1-2, with unresolved D. CDR1 GTSNPN and CDR2 SVGIG come from the germline V gene (reference sequence). The CDR3 has 13 residues. V shed 2 bases and J shed 8 bases, with 15 bases lying between them. CDR3 bases: TGTGCCTGGAGTCGACACGAAGGGATGGGCTACACCTTC. Its translation is CAWSRHEGMGYTF.

The chain has TRBV27 and TRBJ2-7; perhaps D is TRBD1 or TRBD2 (6 bases each). Deletions cut 6 bases from V and 2 bases from J, with 14 bases between. CDR1 is MNHEY, CDR2 SMNVEV, per germline (reference sequence). This CDR3 spans 14 amino acids. The CDR3 region is CASSRGRGAYEQYF. CDR3 nucleotide sequence: TGTGCCAGCAGCCGGGGGCGAGGCGCCTACGAGCAGTACTTC.

The chain combines TRBV27 with TRBJ1-1; D remains ambiguous. The CDR3 is made up of 13 amino acids. The V and J ends lost 3 bases and 6 bases respectively, with 11 bases between them. CDR1 and CDR2 from the germline V gene are MNHEY and SMNVEV (reference sequence). CDR3 nucleotides: TGTGCCAGCAGTTTCCTCCCTATGGCTGAAGCTTTCTTT. Translating gives CASSFLPMAEAFF.

V gene TRBV7-9 combines with J gene TRBJ1-4; D perhaps matches TRBD1 (6 bases). Germline V gives CDR1 SEHNR, CDR2 FQNEAQ (reference sequence). V was trimmed by 6 bases and J by 0 bases, leaving 11 bases between them. There are 15 residues in the CDR3. In DNA form, the CDR3 reads TGTGCCAGCAGTAAGGGACATGCAACTAATGAAAAACTGTTTTTT. Amino acid sequence: CASSKGHATNEKLFF.

This chain links TRBV10-2 with TRBJ2-7; D is perhaps TRBD2 (6 bases). The CDR3 has 14 amino acids. The germline gives CDR1 WSHSY, CDR2 SAAADI. V lost 9 bases to trimming and J lost 4 bases, with 19 bases between them. In nucleotides, the CDR3 is TGCGCCAGTTCGAGCGGAGGGGCGCCGTACGAGCAGTACTTC. Its translation is CASSSGGAPYEQYF.

The gene calls are TRBV18 and TRBJ1-2; 8 bases are a match to TRBD1. The V gene end was trimmed by 1 base and the J gene end by 2 bases; junction bases not matched to a gene: 9. Germline V gives CDR1 KGHSH, CDR2 LQKENI. This CDR3 spans 17 amino acids. The CDR3 DNA reads TGTGCCAGCTCACCACGTTCGACAGGGGCTACAAACTATGGCTACACCTTC. This translates into CASSPRSTGATNYGYTF.

This chain connects TRBV5-1 to TRBJ2-7; D ambiguous. Trimming cost V 2 bases and J 5 bases, with 8 bases left between them. This CDR3 has 12 residues. Germline CDR1 SGHRS, CDR2 YFSETQ. CDR3 amino acids: CASSFSLNEQYF. CDR3 in DNA: TGCGCCAGCAGCTTCTCTTTGAACGAGCAGTACTTC.

This clone was seen just once. The V gene is TRBV27, the J gene TRBJ1-1; 10 bases are shared with TRBD1. Germline V gives CDR1 MNHEY, CDR2 SMNVEV (reference sequence). The CDR3 length is 14 residues. V lost 7 bases and J lost 5; bases outside the gene matches: 7. This CDR3 reads CASTRRTGGTEAFF. CDR3 nucleotide sequence: TGTGCCAGCACCCGTAGGACAGGGGGTACTGAAGCTTTCTTT.

On this clone: This may stem from a read error, because a much larger clone lies one nucleotide away. The identical CDR3 is also encoded by other nucleotide sequences in the sample. The chain uses TRBV7-7 and TRBJ2-5; D may be TRBD1 (5 bases). Germline assignment: CDR1 SSHAT and CDR2 FNYEAQ (reference sequence). Trimming removed 4 bases from V and 5 bases from J, with 5 bases in between. The CDR3 loop spans 11 amino acids. The CDR3 loop is CASSSGETQYF. In nucleotides, the CDR3 is TGTGCCAGCAGCTCAGGGGAGACCCAGTACTTC. The variable domain in full, completed from reference TRBV7-7 and TRBJ2-5, reads GAGVSQSPRYKVTKRGQDVTLRCDPISSHATLYWYQQALGQGPEFLTYFNYEAQPDKSGLPSDRFSAERPEGSISTLTIQRTEQRDSAMYRCASSSGETQYFGPGTRLLVL.

The chain employs TRBV21-1 and TRBJ2-2; the D call of TRBD1 is as the table states it, not checked on the DNA. TRBV21-1 is classified as a pseudogene. This CDR3 is built from 18 residues. The DNA of the CDR3 is TGTGCCAGCAGCAAAACTGGGGCGGCTAGACCGAACACCGGGGAGCTGTTTTTT. It translates to CASSKTGAARPNTGELFF.

This clone was found many times. Other DNA sequences within the sample encode an identical CDR3. The chain joins TRBV7-2 to TRBJ2-5; 7 bases line up with TRBD2. From germline, CDR1 is SGHTA and CDR2 FQGNSA. With 4 bases clipped from V and 5 bases from J, the junction kept 7 bases outside the gene matches. CDR3 size: 14 residues. CDR3 residues: CASSSGTMRETQYF. The CDR3 DNA is TGTGCCAGCAGCTCCGGGACTATGAGGGAGACCCAGTACTTC.

Remarks on this clone: Other DNA sequences within the sample encode an identical CDR3. The J gene is TRBJ1-2, the V gene TRBV4-2; D call uncertain. Germline values: CDR1 LGHNA, CDR2 YNFKEQ. V dropped 0 bases and J dropped 4 bases, with 6 bases sitting between them. CDR3 size: 13 residues. CDR3 in DNA: TGTGCCAGCAGCCAAGATGAAACCTATGGCTACACCTTC. It is translated as CASSQDETYGYTF.

This clone was observed a handful of times. The V call is TRBV5-4, the J call TRBJ1-2, with 11 nucleotides matching TRBD1. V trimming: 3 bases; J trimming: 5 bases; junction bases outside the gene matches: 9. This CDR3 contains 16 residues. Germline values: CDR1 SGHNT, CDR2 YYREEE (reference sequence). The CDR3 bases are TGTGCCAGCAGCTCACGTCGGACAGGGGGCTCGTATGGCTACACCTTC. Its protein is CASSSRRTGGSYGYTF.

The rearrangement joins TRBV10-2 to TRBJ2-1, with TRBD2 matching 7 bases. The J segment lost 6 bases and the V segment lost 1 base, leaving 6 bases of the junction unmatched. The length of the CDR3 is 15 residues. Germline V gene lookup returns CDR1 WSHSY and CDR2 SAAADI. The CDR3 region is CASSEWTRAVNEQFF. In DNA form, the CDR3 reads TGCGCCAGCAGTGAGTGGACTAGGGCGGTCAATGAGCAGTTCTTC.

V gene TRBV4-2 combines with J gene TRBJ2-5; a weak D match, TRBD2 (6 bases). Trimming removed 1 base from V and 4 bases from J, with 13 bases in between. The CDR3 has 15 residues. In germline, CDR1 is LGHNA, CDR2 YNFKEQ. The CDR3 DNA follows: TGTGCCAGCAGCCAAGCGGGAGACCACCCAGAGACCCAGTACTTC. Translating it yields CASSQAGDHPETQYF.

This clone appeared once. This chain links TRBV5-6 with TRBJ1-4, with unresolved D. V lost 4 bases and J 5 bases, leaving 9 bases between the germline ends. Germline CDR1 SGHDT, CDR2 YYEEEE. CDR3 size: 13 residues. Written as DNA, the CDR3 is TGTGCCAGCAGCAACTGGATGAATGAAAAACTGTTTTTT. Its translation: CASSNWMNEKLFF.